A selection of T cell receptor beta chains follows, all from one sample in a study of blood T cell repertoires in COVID-19. Using immunoSEQ multiplex PCR, the repertoire was profiled, and TCRdb retains in-frame clones only, with some absent. The table records 170,000 or so clones, just under 90% of them present only once. The specimen sequenced was peripheral blood. Every receptor here comes from a woman aged 70-85 years with COVID-19, enrolled during active disease. Each CDR3 is given with its conserved first and last residue. The D gene is left open where the match is weak. Clone size appears in some rows only: once, few, many, or a class for an expanded clone.

abundance: -; v_gene: TRBV19; j_gene: TRBJ1-2; d_gene: TRBD1; CDR3nt: TGTGCCAGTAGTACCTACAGGGGGAATGTCTATGGCTACACCTTC; CDR3aa: CASSTYRGNVYGYTF
abundance: -; v_gene: TRBV27; j_gene: TRBJ2-7; d_gene: -; CDR3nt: TGTGCCAGCAGTTTACATGGGGGCGCAAACGAGCAGTACTTC; CDR3aa: CASSLHGGANEQYF
abundance: -; v_gene: TRBV5-4; j_gene: TRBJ2-3; d_gene: -; CDR3nt: TGTGCCAGCAGCCGAGGGCTCGCCCTAACTAGCACAGATACGCAGTATTTT; CDR3aa: CASSRGLALTSTDTQYF
abundance: -; v_gene: TRBV9; j_gene: TRBJ2-1; d_gene: TRBD1; CDR3nt: TGTGCCAGCAGCCCACTGGAGGGGACAGGGTCCCATGAGCAGTTCTTC; CDR3aa: CASSPLEGTGSHEQFF
abundance: few; v_gene: TRBV30; j_gene: TRBJ1-5; d_gene: TRBD1; CDR3nt: TGTGCCTGGAGGGTAACAGGGGGAGGACAGCCCCAGCATTTT; CDR3aa: CAWRVTGGGQPQHF
abundance: -; v_gene: TRBV2; j_gene: TRBJ2-7; d_gene: TRBD1; CDR3nt: TGTGCCAGCAGTGAGAGGACAGGGGGTGGCGAGCAGTACTTC; CDR3aa: CASSERTGGGEQYF
abundance: -; v_gene: TRBV6-5; j_gene: TRBJ1-1; d_gene: -; CDR3nt: TGTGCCAGCAGGGAGAGGGGAGGGAGCACTGAAGCTTTCTTT; CDR3aa: CASRERGGSTEAFF
abundance: few; v_gene: TRBV7-9; j_gene: TRBJ1-6; d_gene: TRBD1; CDR3nt: TGTGCCAGCAGCGCGACCGGGACAGGGACCTCACCCCTCCACTTT; CDR3aa: CASSATGTGTSPLHF
abundance: -; v_gene: TRBV18; j_gene: TRBJ2-1; d_gene: -; CDR3nt: TGTGCCAGCTCACCACCGGAGTACAATGAGCAGTTCTTC; CDR3aa: CASSPPEYNEQFF
abundance: -; v_gene: TRBV6-5; j_gene: TRBJ2-5; d_gene: -; CDR3nt: TGTGCCAGCCGGGGGGCAGGTGAGACCCAGTACTTC; CDR3aa: CASRGAGETQYF